Following are 5 T cell receptor beta chains from one sample sequenced in a study of stem cell transplantation in POMP-related autoinflammatory disease. The protocol was immunoSEQ multiplex PCR, while the TCRdb copy is restricted to in-frame clones and leaves out a portion. The sample carries 9,500 to 10,000 clones, roughly 83% recorded once. Sequenced material: CD4+ T cells from PBMCs, taken after stem cell transplantation. These receptor sequences come from a human patient with POMP-related autoinflammation and immune dysregulation (PRAID). Some T cells may arise from the graft donor.

This clone was observed a handful of times. The chain combines TRBV27 with TRBJ2-1; TRBD2 agrees at 11 bases. The CDR3 covers 18 residues. Germline V gene lookup returns CDR1 MNHEY and CDR2 SMNVEV (reference sequence). The V and J ends lost 4 bases and 7 bases, in that order; junction bases with no gene match: 15. CDR3 coding DNA: TGTGCCAGCAGTTCCCTCTCGAGGGTAGCGGGAGGGCTGAATGAGCAGTTCTTC. This encodes CASSSLSRVAGGLNEQFF.

The chain employs TRBV5-1 and TRBJ2-5; a weak D match, TRBD2 (5 bases). V shed 4 bases and J shed 1 base, with 17 bases lying between them. The CDR3 contains 16 residues. Germline V lookup: CDR1 SGHRS, CDR2 YFSETQ. The CDR3 nucleotides read TGCGCCAGCAGCAACGGGATCGGGTCGGTCCAAGAGACCCAGTACTTC. It specifies CASSNGIGSVQETQYF.

The chain couples TRBV30 to TRBJ1-5, with D hard to call. Germline V gene data show CDR1 as GTSNPN and CDR2 as SVGIG (reference sequence). CDR3 length equals 12 residues. Trimming cost V 0 bases and J 7 bases, with 7 bases left between them. In DNA, the CDR3 is TGTGCCTGGAGTGTAGGGTTGCAGCCCCAGCATTTT. Residues: CAWSVGLQPQHF.

The chain joins TRBV6-5 to TRBJ2-1; the D gene is possibly TRBD2 (6 bases). The CDR3 is 14 residues long. The ends were cut back, 7 bases at V and 0 bases at J, with 10 bases in the middle. Germline assignment: CDR1 MNHEY and CDR2 SVGAGI. CDR3 DNA: TGTGCCAGCACTTCGCGGGGCTCCTACAATGAGCAGTTCTTC. Translated: CASTSRGSYNEQFF.

The chain combines TRBV11-2 with TRBJ2-7; 12 bases map to TRBD2. The J segment lost 9 bases and the V segment lost 5 bases, leaving 14 bases of the junction unmatched. From germline, CDR1 is SGHAT and CDR2 FQNNGV. The CDR3 consists of 16 residues. The CDR3 loop is CASSRQVGLAGGAQYF. The CDR3 bases are TGTGCCAGCAGCCGACAGGTGGGGCTAGCGGGGGGGGCGCAGTACTTC.